The 15 T cell receptor beta chains below were found in one sample sequenced in a study of identical twins. TCRdb redid the calling of the 5' RACE reads with MiXCR, one entry per CDR3 protein. The table has around 290,000 distinct CDR3 sequences, more than 8% seen once; the top ten hold 5.5% to 9%. These same records also appear under a second study, on yellow fever vaccine responses in identical twins.

The sequenced sample was CD8+ T cells sorted from blood. The receptors stem from a young woman in good health.

Here the CDR3 DNA reads TGCAGTGCTAGAGTAAGACAGGGGAAGAATGGCTACACCTTC. This translates into CSARVRQGKNGYTF. The chain carries TRBV20-1 and TRBJ1-2, with 8 bases that match TRBD1. V lost 1 base and J lost 6; bases outside the gene matches: 7. Germline loops: CDR1 DFQATT, CDR2 SNEGSKA (reference sequence). The CDR3 contains 14 residues.

This clonotype was seen a handful of times. The chain has TRBV20-1 and TRBJ2-2, with TRBD2 matching over 9 bases. Germline V gene sequence: CDR1 DFQATT, CDR2 SNEGSKA (reference sequence). Trimming cost V 0 bases and J 4 bases; bases outside gene matches: 6. This CDR3 is 16 amino acids long. The CDR3 loop reads CSARDLAGGLTGELFF. Written as DNA, the CDR3 is TGCAGTGCTAGAGATCTGGCGGGAGGGCTCACCGGGGAGCTGTTTTTT.

Points on this clonotype: A much larger clone lies a single base off, so this may be a read error. The CDR3 bases are TGTGCCAGCAGCACAGAAGGGGCTAGCGGTTCTAATGAGCAGTTCTTC. It specifies CASSTEGASGSNEQFF. The chain uses TRBV9 and TRBJ2-1, with 7 bases lining up with TRBD2. Germline assignment: CDR1 SGDLS and CDR2 YYNGEE. This CDR3 has 16 residues. Trimming removed 4 bases from V and 7 bases from J; junction bases left unmatched: 14.

The table lists this clonotype with a few counts. The chain carries TRBV11-2 and TRBJ2-7; D gene uncertain. This CDR3 comprises 15 residues. Looked up from germline, CDR1 is SGHAT and CDR2 is FQNNGV. The ends were cut back, 2 bases at V and 4 bases at J, with 15 bases in the middle. In DNA form, the CDR3 reads TGTGCCAGCAGCTTATTTCTAGTTAGCCGTTACGAGCAGTACTTC. This gives the protein CASSLFLVSRYEQYF.

This clonotype was observed a few times. This chain connects TRBV11-3 to TRBJ2-5; no firm D call. Germline-derived CDR1 and CDR2 are SGHNT and YENEEA. There are 13 residues in the CDR3. V was shortened by 1 base and J by 4 bases, with 7 bases between the two germline ends. CDR3 sequence reads: CASSLGSAETQYF. The CDR3 region has the DNA TGTGCCAGCAGCTTAGGATCCGCAGAGACCCAGTACTTC.

This clonotype has only a few counts. The chain employs TRBV4-3 and TRBJ2-3, with D tentatively TRBD1 (6 bases). The CDR3 runs to 15 residues. Germline loops: CDR1 LGHNA, CDR2 YSLEER. Trimming cost V 1 base and J 4 bases, with 12 bases left between them. CDR3 loop: CASSQAVYRADTQYF. CDR3 bases: TGCGCCAGCAGCCAAGCCGTTTACAGGGCAGATACGCAGTATTTT.

This clonotype was found many times. The chain carries TRBV25-1 and TRBJ2-5; D is perhaps TRBD1 (5 bases). Per germline, CDR1 MGHDK and CDR2 SYGVNS. V lost 1 base and J lost 2, with 8 bases in between. The CDR3 spans 14 residues. CDR3 sequence: CASSELAGQETQYF. The CDR3 DNA reads as TGTGCCAGCAGTGAATTGGCAGGGCAAGAGACCCAGTACTTC.

The chain carries TRBV27 and TRBJ2-7; D uncertain. Germline V lookup: CDR1 MNHEY, CDR2 SMNVEV (reference sequence). V was clipped by 4 bases and J by 2 bases, with 9 bases between them. The CDR3 covers 13 residues. The DNA for the CDR3 is TGTGCCAGCAGTTGGTCCGGTCCCTACGAGCAGTACTTC. The encoded protein is CASSWSGPYEQYF.

This clonotype occurred a few times. The rearrangement joins TRBV5-1 to TRBJ1-2, with a possible D match to TRBD1 (5 bases). This CDR3 spans 17 amino acids. The V end was cut by 5 bases, the J end by 2 bases, with 22 bases between. Germline V lookup: CDR1 SGHRS, CDR2 YFSETQ. The CDR3 spells CASSAPLTEGRNYGYTF. The CDR3 DNA is TGCGCCAGCAGTGCCCCCTTAACTGAGGGGCGGAACTATGGCTACACCTTC.

This clonotype was seen at least ten times. A much more abundant neighbour one base away suggests this may be a read error. The rearrangement links TRBV20-1 to TRBJ2-7; D is ambiguous. Trimming took off 0 bases at V and 3 bases at J, with 3 bases between the two ends. There are 11 residues in the CDR3. From germline, CDR1 is DFQATT and CDR2 SNEGSKA (reference sequence). The CDR3 is CSAREDYEQYF. CDR3 nucleotides: TGCAGTGCTAGAGAGGACTACGAGCAGTACTTC.

In its sample, this clonotype was seen a few times. CDR3 amino acids: CASSQEEDRGVETQYF. CDR3 coding DNA: TGCGCCAGCAGCCAAGAGGAGGACAGGGGAGTGGAGACCCAGTACTTC. The V gene is TRBV4-3, the J gene TRBJ2-5; 9 bases map to TRBD1. Germline V gene sequence: CDR1 LGHNA, CDR2 YSLEER. Losses at the gene ends were 0 bases for V and 5 bases for J; bases not matched to a gene: 7. The length of the CDR3 is 16 residues.

This clonotype was counted ten times or more. The CDR3 DNA follows: TGTGCCAGCAGCTTAGGGTCTAATGAAAAACTGTTTTTT. Translating it yields CASSLGSNEKLFF. The chain couples TRBV13 to TRBJ1-4; D remains ambiguous. Germline-derived CDR1 and CDR2 are PRHDT and FYEKMQ (reference sequence). V dropped 0 bases and J dropped 3 bases, with 2 bases sitting between them. This CDR3 contains 13 residues.

This chain connects TRBV7-6 to TRBJ2-7; no clear D. Trimming left V 1 base short and J 6 bases short, with 10 bases between. The length of the CDR3 is 13 residues. Germline assignment: CDR1 SGHVS and CDR2 FNYEAQ. In nucleotides, the CDR3 is TGTGCCAGCAGCTTAGAGGTAGGCCTCGAGCAGTACTTC. It codes for CASSLEVGLEQYF.

This clonotype showed up many times. The chain is built from TRBV10-3 and TRBJ2-2; TRBD2 is a possible D gene (6 bases). The germline CDR1 and CDR2 sequences are ENHRY and SYGVKD. The V and J ends lost 5 bases and 4 bases respectively, with 8 bases between them. This CDR3 has 13 amino acids. The CDR3 region is CAISHGGTGELFF. The CDR3 bases are TGTGCCATCAGTCACGGGGGCACCGGGGAGCTGTTTTTT.

V and J are TRBV19 and TRBJ2-1; D might be TRBD2 (7 bases). The CDR3 runs 15 residues. Trimming left V 3 bases short and J 2 bases short, with 11 bases between. Germline assignment: CDR1 LNHDA and CDR2 SQIVND (reference sequence). The CDR3: CASSIGGGTYNEQFF. In DNA form, the CDR3 reads TGTGCCAGTAGTATTGGCGGGGGCACCTACAATGAGCAGTTCTTC. The variable domain in full, with the rest retrieved from reference TRBV19 and TRBJ2-1, is DGGITQSPKYLFRKEGQNVTLSCEQNLNHDAMYWYRQDPGQGLRLIYYSQIVNDFQKGDIAEGYSVSREKKESFPLTVTSAQKNPTAFYLCASSIGGGTYNEQFFGPGTRLTVL.